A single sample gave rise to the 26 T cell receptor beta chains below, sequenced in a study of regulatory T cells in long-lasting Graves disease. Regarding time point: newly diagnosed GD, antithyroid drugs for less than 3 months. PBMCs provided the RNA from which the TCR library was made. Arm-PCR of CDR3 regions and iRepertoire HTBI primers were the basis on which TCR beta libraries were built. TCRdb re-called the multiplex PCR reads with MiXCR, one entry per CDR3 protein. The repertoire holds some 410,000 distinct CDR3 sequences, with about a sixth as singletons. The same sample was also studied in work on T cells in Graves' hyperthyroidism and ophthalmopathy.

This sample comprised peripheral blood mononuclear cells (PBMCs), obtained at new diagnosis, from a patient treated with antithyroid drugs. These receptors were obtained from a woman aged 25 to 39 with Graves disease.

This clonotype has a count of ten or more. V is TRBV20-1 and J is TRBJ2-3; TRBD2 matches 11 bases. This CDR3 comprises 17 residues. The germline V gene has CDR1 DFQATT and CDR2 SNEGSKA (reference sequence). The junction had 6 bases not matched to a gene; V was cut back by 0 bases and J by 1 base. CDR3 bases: TGCAGTGCTAGAGAACCGGGACTAGCGGTCGGCACAGATACGCAGTATTTT. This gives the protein CSAREPGLAVGTDTQYF.

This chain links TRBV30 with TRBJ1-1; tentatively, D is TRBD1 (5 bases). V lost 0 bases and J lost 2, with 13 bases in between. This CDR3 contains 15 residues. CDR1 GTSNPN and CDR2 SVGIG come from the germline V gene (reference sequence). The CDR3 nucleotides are TGTGCCTGGAGTGTACCCCCCAGGGTCAACACTGAAGCTTTCTTT. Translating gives CAWSVPPRVNTEAFF.

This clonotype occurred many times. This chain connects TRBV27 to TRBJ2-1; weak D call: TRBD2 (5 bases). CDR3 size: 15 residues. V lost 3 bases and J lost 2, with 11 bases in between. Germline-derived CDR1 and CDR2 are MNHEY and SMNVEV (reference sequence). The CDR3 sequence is CASSFDSAPYNEQFF. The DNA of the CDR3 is TGTGCCAGCAGTTTTGATAGCGCACCCTACAATGAGCAGTTCTTC.

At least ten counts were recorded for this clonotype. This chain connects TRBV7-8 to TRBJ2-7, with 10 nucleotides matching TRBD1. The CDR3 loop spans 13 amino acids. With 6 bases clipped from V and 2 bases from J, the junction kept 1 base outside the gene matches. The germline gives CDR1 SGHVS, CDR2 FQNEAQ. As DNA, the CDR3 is TGTGCCAGCAGGGACAGGGGGACCTACGAGCAGTACTTC. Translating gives CASRDRGTYEQYF.

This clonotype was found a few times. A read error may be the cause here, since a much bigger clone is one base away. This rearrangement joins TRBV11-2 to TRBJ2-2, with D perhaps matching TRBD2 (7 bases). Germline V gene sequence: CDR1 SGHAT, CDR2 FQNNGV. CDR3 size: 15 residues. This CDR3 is CTSSWGGPNTGELFF. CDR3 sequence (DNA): TGTACCAGCAGCTGGGGGGGCCCGAACACCGGGGAGCTGTTTTTT.

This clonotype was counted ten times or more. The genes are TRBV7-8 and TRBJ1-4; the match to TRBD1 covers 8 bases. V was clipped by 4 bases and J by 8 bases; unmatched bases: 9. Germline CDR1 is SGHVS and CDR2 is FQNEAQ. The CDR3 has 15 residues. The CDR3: CASSSQDRVKEKLFF. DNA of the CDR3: TGTGCCAGCAGCTCCCAGGACAGGGTGAAGGAAAAACTGTTTTTT.

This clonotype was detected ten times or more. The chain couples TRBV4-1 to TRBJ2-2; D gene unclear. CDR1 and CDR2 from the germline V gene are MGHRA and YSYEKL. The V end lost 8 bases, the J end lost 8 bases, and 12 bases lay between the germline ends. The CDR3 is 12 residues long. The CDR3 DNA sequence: TGCGCCAGCGGGGTTTTGAGTGGGGAGCTGTTTTTT. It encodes CASGVLSGELFF.

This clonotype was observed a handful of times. Here the CDR3 reads CATWQGLLTEAFF. Here the CDR3 DNA reads TGTGCCACGTGGCAGGGGCTACTCACTGAAGCTTTCTTT. The chain combines TRBV28 with TRBJ1-1; a possible D gene is TRBD1 (6 bases). Germline CDR1 reads MDHEN; CDR2 reads SYDVKM. CDR3 size: 13 residues. The V end was cut by 10 bases, the J end by 4 bases, with 16 bases between.

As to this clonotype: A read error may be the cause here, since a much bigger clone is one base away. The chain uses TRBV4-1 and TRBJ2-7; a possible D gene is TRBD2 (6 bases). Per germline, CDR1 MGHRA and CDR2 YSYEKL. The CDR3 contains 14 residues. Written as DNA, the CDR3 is TGCGCCAGCCGCCAAATAGCTAGCGATTACGAGCAGTACTTC. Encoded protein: CASRQIASDYEQYF.

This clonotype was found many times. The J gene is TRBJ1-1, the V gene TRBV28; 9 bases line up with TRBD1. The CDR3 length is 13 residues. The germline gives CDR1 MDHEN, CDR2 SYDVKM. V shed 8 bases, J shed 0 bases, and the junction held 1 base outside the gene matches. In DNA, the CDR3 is TGTGCCAGCGGGACAGGGCTGAACACTGAAGCTTTCTTT. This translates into CASGTGLNTEAFF. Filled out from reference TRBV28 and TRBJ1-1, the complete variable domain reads DVKVTQSSRYLVKRTGEKVFLECVQDMDHENMFWYRQDPGLGLRLIYFSYDVKMKEKGDIPEGYSVSREKKERFSLILESASTNQTSMYLCASGTGLNTEAFFGQGTRLTVV.

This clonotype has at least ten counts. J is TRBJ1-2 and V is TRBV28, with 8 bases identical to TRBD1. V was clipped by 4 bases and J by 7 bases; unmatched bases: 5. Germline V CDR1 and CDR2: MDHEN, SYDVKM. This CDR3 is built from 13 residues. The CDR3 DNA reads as TGTGCCAGCAGTTCTGACAGGGGTCCTGGCTACACCTTC. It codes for CASSSDRGPGYTF.

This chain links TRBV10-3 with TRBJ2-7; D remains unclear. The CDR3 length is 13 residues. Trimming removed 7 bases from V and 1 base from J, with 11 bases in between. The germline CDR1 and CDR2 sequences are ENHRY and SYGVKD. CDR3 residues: CAITEAESYEQYF. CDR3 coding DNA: TGTGCCATCACCGAAGCCGAGTCCTACGAGCAGTACTTC.

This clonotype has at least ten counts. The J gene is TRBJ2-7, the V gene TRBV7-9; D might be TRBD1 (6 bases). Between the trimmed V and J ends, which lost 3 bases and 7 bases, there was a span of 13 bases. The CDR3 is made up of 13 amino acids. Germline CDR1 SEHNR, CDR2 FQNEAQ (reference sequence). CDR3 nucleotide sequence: TGTGCCAGCAGCTTTTCCGGGACAAATGAGCAGTACTTC. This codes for CASSFSGTNEQYF.

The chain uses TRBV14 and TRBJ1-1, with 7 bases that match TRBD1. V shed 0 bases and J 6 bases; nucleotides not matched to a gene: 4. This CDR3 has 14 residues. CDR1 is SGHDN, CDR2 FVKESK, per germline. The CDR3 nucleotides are TGTGCCAGCAGCCAAGATACAGGGGATCCTGAAGCTTTCTTT. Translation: CASSQDTGDPEAFF.

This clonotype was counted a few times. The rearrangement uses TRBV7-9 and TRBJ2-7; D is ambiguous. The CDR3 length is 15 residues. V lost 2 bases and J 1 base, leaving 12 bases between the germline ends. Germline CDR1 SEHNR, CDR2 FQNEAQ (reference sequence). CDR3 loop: CASSLRADPSYEQYF. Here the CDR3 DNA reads TGTGCCAGCAGCTTACGGGCGGACCCTTCCTACGAGCAGTACTTC.

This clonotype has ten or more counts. The DNA of the CDR3 is TGTGCCAGCAGCCCCAACCCAGGGGAAGGCTACACCTTC. It specifies CASSPNPGEGYTF. The V gene is TRBV12-3 or TRBV12-4, the J gene TRBJ1-2; a weak D match, TRBD1 (6 bases). This CDR3 has 13 residues. Trimming shortened V by 6 bases and J by 8 bases, and 16 bases separated the two germline ends.

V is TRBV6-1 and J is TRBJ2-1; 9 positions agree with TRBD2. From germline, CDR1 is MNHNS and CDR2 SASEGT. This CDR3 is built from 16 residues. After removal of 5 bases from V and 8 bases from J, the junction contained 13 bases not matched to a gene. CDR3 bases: TGTGCCAGCAGTCACCCCGGGACTAGCAGGATCTATGAGCAGTTCTTC. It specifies CASSHPGTSRIYEQFF.

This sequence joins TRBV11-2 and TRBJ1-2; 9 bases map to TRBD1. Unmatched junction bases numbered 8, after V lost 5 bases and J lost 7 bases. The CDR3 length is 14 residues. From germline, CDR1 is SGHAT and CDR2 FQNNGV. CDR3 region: CASSDRGSPSGYTF. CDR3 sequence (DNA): TGTGCCAGCAGCGACAGGGGGTCACCTAGTGGCTACACCTTC.

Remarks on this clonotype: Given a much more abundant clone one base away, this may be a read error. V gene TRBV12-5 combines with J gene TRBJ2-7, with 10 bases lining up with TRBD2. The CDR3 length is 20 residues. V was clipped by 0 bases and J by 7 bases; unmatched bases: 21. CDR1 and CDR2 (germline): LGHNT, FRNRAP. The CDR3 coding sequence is TGTGCTAGTGGTTTGGTGTGTCTAGCGGGAGTTCTTTTTAGGAACAATGAGCAGTACTTC. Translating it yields CASGLVCLAGVLFRNNEQYF.

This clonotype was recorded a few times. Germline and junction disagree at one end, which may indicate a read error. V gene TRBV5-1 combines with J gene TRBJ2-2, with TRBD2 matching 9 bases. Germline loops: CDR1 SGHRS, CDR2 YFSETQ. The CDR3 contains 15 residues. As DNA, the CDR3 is TGCACCAGCAGCTTGGTAGCGGGAGCGGTCGGGGAGCTGTTTTTT. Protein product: CTSSLVAGAVGELFF.

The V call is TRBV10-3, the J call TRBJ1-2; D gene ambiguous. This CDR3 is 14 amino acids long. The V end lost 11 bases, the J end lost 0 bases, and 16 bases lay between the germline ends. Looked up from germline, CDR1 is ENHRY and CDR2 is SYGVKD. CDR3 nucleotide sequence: TGTGCCGCGAACGTTCTAGGACCTAACTATGGCTACACCTTC. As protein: CAANVLGPNYGYTF.

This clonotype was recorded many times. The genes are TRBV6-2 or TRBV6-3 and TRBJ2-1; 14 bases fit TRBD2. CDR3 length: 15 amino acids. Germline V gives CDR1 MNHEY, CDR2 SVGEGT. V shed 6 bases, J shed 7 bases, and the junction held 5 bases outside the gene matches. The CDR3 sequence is CASSPGTSGSNEQFF. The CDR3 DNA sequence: TGTGCCAGCAGCCCCGGGACTAGCGGGAGTAATGAGCAGTTCTTC.

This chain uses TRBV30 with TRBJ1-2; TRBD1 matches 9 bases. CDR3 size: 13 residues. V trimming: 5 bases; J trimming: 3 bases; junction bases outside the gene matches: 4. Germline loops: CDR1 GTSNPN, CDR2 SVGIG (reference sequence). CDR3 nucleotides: TGTGCCTGGGAACAGGGGGCAGACTATGGCTACACCTTC. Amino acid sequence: CAWEQGADYGYTF.

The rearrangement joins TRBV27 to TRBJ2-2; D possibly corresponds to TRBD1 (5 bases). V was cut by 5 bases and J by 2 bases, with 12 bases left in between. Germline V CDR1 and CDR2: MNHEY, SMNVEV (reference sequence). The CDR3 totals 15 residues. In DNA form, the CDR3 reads TGTGCCAGCAGTCTGACAGTTCTTAACACCGGGGAGCTGTTTTTT. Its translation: CASSLTVLNTGELFF.

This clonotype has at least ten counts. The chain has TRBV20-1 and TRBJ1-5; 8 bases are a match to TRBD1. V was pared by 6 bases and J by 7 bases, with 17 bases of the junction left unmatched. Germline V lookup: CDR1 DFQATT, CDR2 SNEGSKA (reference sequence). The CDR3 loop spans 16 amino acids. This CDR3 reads CSATNRGQGLGQPQHF. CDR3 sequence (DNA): TGCAGTGCAACCAACCGAGGACAGGGACTGGGACAGCCCCAGCATTTT.

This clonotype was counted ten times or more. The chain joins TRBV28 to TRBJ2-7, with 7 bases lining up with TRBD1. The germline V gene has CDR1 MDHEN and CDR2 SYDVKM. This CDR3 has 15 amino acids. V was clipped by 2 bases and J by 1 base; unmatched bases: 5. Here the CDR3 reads CASSLEGTESYEQYF. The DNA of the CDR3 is TGTGCCAGCAGTTTAGAAGGGACAGAATCCTACGAGCAGTACTTC.